A selection of T cell receptor beta chains follows, all from one sample in a study of spatial heterogeneity in lung cancer. TCRdb used MiXCR to reprocess the 5' RACE reads, holding one entry per CDR3 protein. The data contain around 30,000 distinct CDR3 sequences, less than 6% of them singletons. This material consisted of PBMCs, taken at follow-up. These receptors were collected from a male donor with early-stage non-small cell lung cancer. Both conserved end residues are part of each CDR3. The D gene is left open where the match is weak. Part of the rows lack a size; the others show once, few, many or a class for expanded clones.

size: few
J: TRBJ2-5
V: TRBV7-6
D: .
DNA: TGTGCCAGCAGCTTATATAGGGGGGAGACCCAGTACTTC
CDR3: CASSLYRGETQYF

size: few
J: TRBJ2-1
V: TRBV7-2
D: TRBD2
DNA: TGTGCCAGCAGTTCTCACCGTGGACTAGCGGGAGGGGGGCAGTTCTTC
CDR3: CASSSHRGLAGGGQFF

size: medium-sized
J: TRBJ2-5
V: TRBV10-3
D: .
DNA: TGTGCCATCAGTGTAGGTCGAAACCAAGAGACCCAGTACTTC
CDR3: CAISVGRNQETQYF

size: many
J: TRBJ2-3
V: TRBV7-2
D: TRBD2
DNA: TGTGCCAGCAGCCCGACTAGCGGGGGGGCCGGCGCAGATACGCAGTATTTT
CDR3: CASSPTSGGAGADTQYF

size: many
J: TRBJ2-7
V: TRBV7-6
D: TRBD2
DNA: TGTGCCAGCAGCTTAACTACTAGCGGGGGGTCAACCTACGAGCAGTACTTC
CDR3: CASSLTTSGGSTYEQYF

size: .
J: TRBJ2-4
V: TRBV6-2/TRBV6-3
D: TRBD1
DNA: TGTGCCAGCAGTTACCCTATACCGGGACAGGGTATAGAAAACATTCAGTACTTC
CDR3: CASSYPIPGQGIENIQYF

size: many
J: TRBJ1-5
V: TRBV12-3/TRBV12-4
D: .
DNA: TGTGCCAGCGGCCGGACCGTCGATCAGCCCCAGCATTTT
CDR3: CASGRTVDQPQHF

size: many
J: TRBJ2-1
V: TRBV11-2
D: TRBD2
DNA: TGTGCCAGCAGCTTAGTAGCGGGAGAGAACAATGAGCAGTTCTTC
CDR3: CASSLVAGENNEQFF

size: many
J: TRBJ1-4
V: TRBV7-8
D: TRBD1
DNA: TGTGCCAGCAGCTTACCTATGACAACAGGGGGCGCAAGGGAAAAACTGTTTTTT
CDR3: CASSLPMTTGGAREKLFF

size: few
J: TRBJ2-3
V: TRBV7-2
D: TRBD2
DNA: TGTGCCAGCAGCTTAGCGCTAGCGGGGGGGCCAGATACGCAGTATTTT
CDR3: CASSLALAGGPDTQYF

size: many
J: TRBJ2-1
V: TRBV12-5
D: .
DNA: TGTGCTAGTGGTTTGCAGGGCAGCTCCTACAATGAGCAGTTCTTC
CDR3: CASGLQGSSYNEQFF

size: few
J: TRBJ1-2
V: TRBV20-1
D: TRBD1
DNA: TGCAGTGTCTCAGGGGGCTATGGCTACACCTTC
CDR3: CSVSGGYGYTF

size: many
J: TRBJ2-5
V: TRBV15
D: .
DNA: TGTGCCACCAGCAGAGATGCAGGTGGGCAAGAGACCCAGTACTTC
CDR3: CATSRDAGGQETQYF

size: few
J: TRBJ1-2
V: TRBV12-3/TRBV12-4
D: TRBD1
DNA: TGTGCCAGCAGTGGGGAGGGAAAGGACAGGGCCTATGGCTACACCTTC
CDR3: CASSGEGKDRAYGYTF

size: many
J: TRBJ2-2
V: TRBV12-3/TRBV12-4
D: .
DNA: TGTGCCAGCAGTTTTCGGACCGTCGGCGGGGAGCTGTTTTTT
CDR3: CASSFRTVGGELFF

size: .
J: TRBJ1-5
V: TRBV7-2
D: TRBD1
DNA: TGTGCCAGCAGCAGAGGACAGGCATATAGCAATCAGCCCCAGCATTTT
CDR3: CASSRGQAYSNQPQHF

size: many
J: TRBJ2-7
V: TRBV5-1
D: .
DNA: TGCGCCAGCAGCTTGGGGTTACAGGGTTACGAGCAGTACTTC
CDR3: CASSLGLQGYEQYF

size: .
J: TRBJ1-5
V: TRBV5-1
D: .
DNA: TGCGCCAGCAGTCTAGACAGCGCGAGCAATCAGCCCCAGCATTTT
CDR3: CASSLDSASNQPQHF

size: many
J: TRBJ1-2
V: TRBV30
D: .
DNA: TGTGCCTGGAGTGTACGGACCGGCGGAGGCTACACCTTC
CDR3: CAWSVRTGGGYTF

size: many
J: TRBJ1-4
V: TRBV14
D: .
DNA: TGTGCCAGCAGTGTACAAGGGGGTGAAAAACTGTTTTTT
CDR3: CASSVQGGEKLFF

size: few
J: TRBJ1-1
V: TRBV12-3/TRBV12-4
D: .
DNA: TGTGCCAGCCGCCGTGGCCAGGGAGCTTTCTTT
CDR3: CASRRGQGAFF

size: many
J: TRBJ2-1
V: TRBV7-3
D: TRBD2
DNA: TGTGCCAGCAGCCCGGGACTAGCGGGAGTAGCAGTTGAGCAGTTCTTC
CDR3: CASSPGLAGVAVEQFF

size: many
J: TRBJ2-6
V: TRBV12-3/TRBV12-4
D: .
DNA: TGTGCCAGCAGTTTACAGGACTCTGGGGCCAACGTCCTGACTTTC
CDR3: CASSLQDSGANVLTF

size: many
J: TRBJ2-1
V: TRBV18
D: .
DNA: TGTGCCAGCTCACCCCCCGGGCCCTACAATGAGCAGTTCTTC
CDR3: CASSPPGPYNEQFF

size: many
J: TRBJ2-1
V: TRBV7-2
D: .
DNA: TGTGCCAGCAGCTTAGTGGGGGGTTACAATGAGCAGTTCTTC
CDR3: CASSLVGGYNEQFF

size: few
J: TRBJ2-1
V: TRBV24-1
D: .
DNA: TGTGCCACCAAAAGGGCGAATGAGCAGTTCTTC
CDR3: CATKRANEQFF

size: many
J: TRBJ2-1
V: TRBV12-3/TRBV12-4
D: .
DNA: TGTGCCAGCAGTTACTACAATGAGCAGTTCTTC
CDR3: CASSYYNEQFF

size: many
J: TRBJ2-1
V: TRBV20-1
D: TRBD1
DNA: TGCAGTGCATGGGACCTACAGGGGAATGAGCAGTTCTTC
CDR3: CSAWDLQGNEQFF

size: many
J: TRBJ1-1
V: TRBV30
D: .
DNA: TGTGCCTGGAGTGTACAGGGCGACGCTGAAGCTTTCTTT
CDR3: CAWSVQGDAEAFF

size: many
J: TRBJ2-3
V: TRBV6-1
D: .
DNA: TGTGCCAGCAGGGGCCAGGGGAGTAGCACAGATACGCAGTATTTT
CDR3: CASRGQGSSTDTQYF

size: many
J: TRBJ2-7
V: TRBV18
D: .
DNA: TGTGCCAGCTCACCGGGGATCCGGGACGAGCAGTACTTC
CDR3: CASSPGIRDEQYF

size: many
J: TRBJ1-4
V: TRBV18
D: .
DNA: TGTGCCAGCTCAGGAGGATGGGACACCAATGAAAAACTGTTTTTT
CDR3: CASSGGWDTNEKLFF

size: many
J: TRBJ1-2
V: TRBV20-1
D: .
DNA: TGCAGTGCTCCCAACGCAGTGGGTGCGGGCTACACCTTC
CDR3: CSAPNAVGAGYTF

size: .
J: TRBJ2-5
V: TRBV5-1
D: .
DNA: TGCGCCAGCAGCTCGAATGTGGGGCGCACAGAGACCCAGTACTTC
CDR3: CASSSNVGRTETQYF

size: many
J: TRBJ2-7
V: TRBV11-2
D: TRBD2
DNA: TGTGCCAGCAGCCCGGCGAGCGGGGTCGAGCAGTACTTC
CDR3: CASSPASGVEQYF

size: many
J: TRBJ1-6
V: TRBV10-2
D: .
DNA: TGCGCCAGCAGTGAGAGACAGGCGGGTTCACCCCTCCACTTT
CDR3: CASSERQAGSPLHF